This T cell receptor beta chain was identified during a study of T cells after posttransplantation cyclophosphamide. Findings and limits, study-wide: Recipient CMV seropositivity and CMV reactivation strongly tracked TRB clonality.

Concerning this clone: As yet, its antigen is unknown.

A marrow graft followed busulfan-fludarabine conditioning, with cyclophosphamide on days +3 and +4. The protocol was immunoSEQ multiplex PCR, while the TCRdb copy is restricted to in-frame clones and leaves out a portion. The data contain 9,000 to 10,000 clones, around 80% of them singletons. The receptor was isolated from a female patient between 35 and 55 years old who received an allogeneic stem cell transplant from a related donor, was CMV-positive, and had no GVHD. Some T cells may arise from the graft donor. Source: PBMCs, taken approximately 1,900 days after a stem cell transplant with posttransplant cyclophosphamide.

The CDR3 nucleotides are TGTGCCAGCAGCGGGGGGGGGAACACTGAAGCTTTCTTT. As protein: CASSGGGNTEAFF. The V gene is TRBV6-1, the J gene TRBJ1-1; D possibly corresponds to TRBD1 (5 bases). CDR3 length equals 13 residues. Germline lookup yields CDR1 MNHNS and CDR2 SASEGT. The V and J ends lost 6 bases and 1 base respectively, with 9 bases between them.